Following are 28 T cell receptor beta chains from one sample sequenced in a study of shared T cell receptors in the human thymus. Data came from immunoSEQ multiplex PCR; TCRdb stores just in-frame clones and leaves some out. Among 640,000 or so clones, 70% to 90% were seen once, and the ten largest hold 0.009% to 0.0095%. These data are also associated with another study on human thymus T cells.

Sample: thymocytes. The receptors stem from a boy in the first two years of life with a congenital heart defect.

The rearrangement joins TRBV21-1 to TRBJ2-7; TRBD1 reflects the table's D call only, with no check against the DNA. TRBV21-1 is labeled a pseudogene. This CDR3 contains 18 residues. The CDR3 loop is CASTHGGATGTHSYEQYF. The CDR3 DNA reads as TGTGCCAGCACCCATGGGGGTGCGACCGGGACACACTCCTACGAGCAGTACTTC.

This clone was detected only once. The gene calls are TRBV7-8 and TRBJ2-7, with 9 bases that match TRBD1. CDR1 and CDR2 (germline): SGHVS, FQNEAQ. The CDR3 runs 14 residues. The J segment lost 2 bases and the V segment lost 6 bases, leaving 5 bases of the junction unmatched. This CDR3 reads CASSTGTGPYEQYF. The CDR3 DNA is TGTGCCAGCAGTACCGGGACAGGGCCCTACGAGCAGTACTTC. Full variable domain (remainder filled in from reference TRBV7-8 and TRBJ2-7): GAGVSQSPRYKVAKRGQDVALRCDPISGHVSLFWYQQALGQGPEFLTYFQNEAQLDKSGLPSDRFFAERPEGSVSTLKIQRTQQEDSAVYLCASSTGTGPYEQYFGPGTRLTVT.

The chain joins TRBV18 to TRBJ2-4, with D unresolved. This CDR3 is built from 17 residues. Germline V CDR1 and CDR2: KGHSH, LQKENI. Trimming left V 6 bases short and J 0 bases short, with 18 bases between. CDR3 sequence (DNA): TGTGCCAGCTCCCCTCTTAGAGCCGGTCTAGCCAAAAACATTCAGTACTTC. Its translation is CASSPLRAGLAKNIQYF.

The chain joins TRBV12-5 to TRBJ2-3; TRBD2 aligns across 11 bases. Germline CDR1 is LGHNT and CDR2 is FRNRAP. The CDR3 length is 17 residues. V dropped 5 bases and J dropped 5; count of bases not matched to a gene: 12. The DNA of the CDR3 is TGTGCTAGTGGTATTAAAACTAGCGGGAGAGATTTAGATACGCAGTATTTT. This encodes CASGIKTSGRDLDTQYF.

This chain links TRBV19 with TRBJ2-6; D possibly corresponds to TRBD1 (6 bases). Germline CDR1 reads LNHDA; CDR2 reads SQIVND (reference sequence). The CDR3 is 16 residues long. Deletions cut 10 bases from V and 3 bases from J, with 19 bases between. The CDR3 DNA reads as TGTGCCACCACCCGTGGGGGCCTTGTTGGGGCCAACGTCCTGACTTTC. Translation gives CATTRGGLVGANVLTF.

V usage is TRBV11-3 and J usage is TRBJ1-1; the D gene is possibly TRBD1 (6 bases). The CDR3 runs to 14 residues. From germline, CDR1 is SGHNT and CDR2 YENEEA. Between the trimmed V and J ends, which lost 6 bases and 4 bases, there was a span of 15 bases. The DNA of the CDR3 is TGTGCCAGCAGTTCGCTACAGGGTGGCACTGAAGCTTTCTTT. This sequence encodes CASSSLQGGTEAFF.

The chain carries TRBV11-2 and TRBJ1-1; D uncertain. The V gene lost 5 bases and the J gene lost 1 base, with 14 bases spanning the gap. CDR3 length equals 15 residues. Germline V gene data show CDR1 as SGHAT and CDR2 as FQNNGV. The CDR3 DNA is TGTGCCAGCAGCGCAGGTTGGGTGGAGAACACTGAAGCTTTCTTT. It specifies CASSAGWVENTEAFF.

The rearrangement links TRBV9 to TRBJ2-3; 7 bases map to TRBD1. Trimming took 3 bases from V and 5 from J; bases not matched to a gene: 9. Per germline, CDR1 SGDLS and CDR2 YYNGEE. The CDR3 sequence is 15 residues long. The CDR3 nucleotides are TGTGCCAGCAGCGCGGGACAGAACAAGGAAGATACGCAGTATTTT. As protein: CASSAGQNKEDTQYF.

The CDR3 DNA reads as TGTGCCAGCAGCGCGAATAATTCACCCCTCCACTTT. Translated, it gives CASSANNSPLHF. This chain links TRBV13 with TRBJ1-6; D not certain. Trimming took off 5 bases at V and 5 bases at J, with 4 bases between the two ends. Germline CDR1 and CDR2: PRHDT and FYEKMQ (reference sequence). This CDR3 is built from 12 residues.

This chain joins TRBV27 and TRBJ1-3; tentatively, D is TRBD1 (5 bases). Germline assignment: CDR1 MNHEY and CDR2 SMNVEV (reference sequence). Trimming took off 5 bases at V and 1 base at J, with 9 bases between the two ends. This CDR3 is 14 amino acids long. The CDR3 nucleotides are TGTGCCAGCAGTGGGGGGTCGTCTGGAAACACCATATATTTT. It codes for CASSGGSSGNTIYF.

The V call is TRBV10-3, the J call TRBJ2-7; D perhaps matches TRBD2 (5 bases). The CDR3 has 15 residues. CDR1 ENHRY and CDR2 SYGVKD come from the germline V gene. V gave up 1 base and J gave up 8 bases, with 18 bases separating them. The CDR3 here is CAISEFALAPFQQYF. The CDR3 DNA sequence: TGTGCCATCAGTGAGTTCGCCCTAGCCCCCTTTCAGCAGTACTTC.

J is TRBJ2-3 and V is TRBV12-5, with 9 bases lining up with TRBD2. CDR3 size: 16 residues. V lost 6 bases, J lost 4 bases, and 11 bases stayed unmatched. Germline V lookup: CDR1 LGHNT, CDR2 FRNRAP. CDR3 sequence reads: CASGPFSGRNADTQYF. CDR3 bases: TGTGCTAGTGGCCCATTTAGCGGGAGAAACGCAGATACGCAGTATTTT.

The gene calls are TRBV9 and TRBJ2-1; 14 positions match TRBD2. The germline V gene encodes CDR1 SGDLS and CDR2 YYNGEE. CDR3 length: 23 amino acids. V was pared by 4 bases and J by 7 bases, with 28 bases of the junction left unmatched. The CDR3 spells CASSKIMIRRLAGGRGRRNEQFF. CDR3 DNA: TGTGCCAGCAGCAAAATTATGATCCGTCGACTAGCGGGAGGGAGAGGGCGTAGGAATGAGCAGTTCTTC. Variable domain in full (rest from reference TRBV9 and TRBJ2-1): DSGVTQTPKHLITATGQRVTLRCSPRSGDLSVYWYQQSLDQGLQFLIQYYNGEERAKGNILERFSAQQFPDLHSELNLSSLELGDSALYFCASSKIMIRRLAGGRGRRNEQFFGPGTRLTVL.

The chain uses TRBV18 and TRBJ1-1; TRBD1 aligns across 10 bases. The germline V gene has CDR1 KGHSH and CDR2 LQKENI. CDR3 length: 19 amino acids. Unmatched junction bases numbered 20, after V lost 8 bases and J lost 2 bases. The CDR3 DNA is TGTGCCAGCACGGGGGACAGGGGAGATTTCCCCACTCCCAACACTGAAGCTTTCTTT. It is translated as CASTGDRGDFPTPNTEAFF.

This chain links TRBV18 with TRBJ2-7; 9 bases fit TRBD1. Trimming cost V 6 bases and J 3 bases; bases outside gene matches: 6. Per germline, CDR1 KGHSH and CDR2 LQKENI. The CDR3 runs to 14 residues. Here the CDR3 reads CASSRKGQGYEQYF. CDR3 nucleotide sequence: TGTGCCAGCTCCCGAAAGGGACAGGGCTACGAGCAGTACTTC.

The genes are TRBV4-1 and TRBJ2-5; TRBD2 matches 11 bases. This CDR3 region has 19 residues. V was pared by 0 bases and J by 1 base, with 10 bases of the junction left unmatched. The germline CDR1 and CDR2 sequences are MGHRA and YSYEKL. The CDR3 nucleotides are TGCGCCAGCAGCCAAGATCTGATACTAGCGGGGGCCCTCCAAGAGACCCAGTACTTC. Translation gives CASSQDLILAGALQETQYF.

V usage is TRBV29-1 and J usage is TRBJ1-1; weak D call: TRBD1 (6 bases). Germline V gives CDR1 SQVTM, CDR2 ANQGSEA. This CDR3 is built from 14 residues. V was clipped by 4 bases and J by 5 bases, with 17 bases between them. CDR3 region: CSVGHQRGGTEAFF. The CDR3 bases are TGCAGCGTTGGCCACCAGAGGGGGGGGACTGAAGCTTTCTTT.

In nucleotides, the CDR3 is TGTGCCAGTAGTATGGCGAGCTTACCAGGGGGGAGCTCCTACGAGCAGTACTTC. It translates to CASSMASLPGGSSYEQYF. The rearrangement links TRBV19 to TRBJ2-7; D perhaps matches TRBD1 (7 bases). Germline loops: CDR1 LNHDA, CDR2 SQIVND (reference sequence). The length of the CDR3 is 18 residues. V lost 3 bases, J lost 0 bases, and 21 bases lay in between.

The rearrangement uses TRBV7-9 and TRBJ1-6, with D perhaps matching TRBD1 (6 bases). The CDR3 has 15 residues. The germline V and J ends were trimmed by 3 bases and 5 bases, with 11 bases remaining between them. Germline CDR1 SEHNR, CDR2 FQNEAQ (reference sequence). DNA for the CDR3: TGTGCCAGCAGCTTGGAAGGGGGGGATAATTCACCCCTCCACTTT. It is translated as CASSLEGGDNSPLHF.

V usage is TRBV28 and J usage is TRBJ1-2; 9 bases map to TRBD1. The V and J ends lost 5 bases and 0 bases, in that order; junction bases with no gene match: 4. Germline CDR1 and CDR2: MDHEN and SYDVKM. CDR3 size: 15 residues. The CDR3 loop is CASSKQGAPNYGYTF. In DNA, the CDR3 is TGTGCCAGCAGTAAACAGGGGGCGCCTAACTATGGCTACACCTTC.

The table lists this clone with a few counts. The genes are TRBV19 and TRBJ1-5; D not resolved. The germline gives CDR1 LNHDA, CDR2 SQIVND (reference sequence). The CDR3 is 13 amino acids. V was clipped by 6 bases and J by 4 bases, with 10 bases between them. The CDR3 bases are TGTGCCAGTAGCGGGTCGGGGAATCAGCCCCAGCATTTT. Residues: CASSGSGNQPQHF.

The rearrangement uses TRBV9 and TRBJ2-3; 10 bases are shared with TRBD2. Germline loops: CDR1 SGDLS, CDR2 YYNGEE. The CDR3 length is 15 residues. J gave up 4 bases and V 3 bases, and 5 bases lay outside the gene matches. In nucleotides, the CDR3 is TGTGCCAGCAGCGCGGGACTAGCGAATCCAGATACGCAGTATTTT. Translated: CASSAGLANPDTQYF. Full variable domain (outside the CDR3, taken from reference TRBV9 and TRBJ2-3): DSGVTQTPKHLITATGQRVTLRCSPRSGDLSVYWYQQSLDQGLQFLIQYYNGEERAKGNILERFSAQQFPDLHSELNLSSLELGDSALYFCASSAGLANPDTQYFGPGTRLTVL.

In its sample, this clone was seen once. V is TRBV4-3 and J is TRBJ1-1; a weak D match, TRBD1 (5 bases). The CDR3 is made up of 17 amino acids. CDR1 is LGHNA, CDR2 YSLEER, per germline. The V end lost 0 bases, the J end lost 5 bases, and 19 bases lay between the germline ends. This chain's CDR3 is CASSQDHSKGLLTEAFF. The CDR3 DNA sequence: TGCGCCAGCAGCCAAGACCACTCTAAGGGGCTTTTGACTGAAGCTTTCTTT.

The chain couples TRBV2 to TRBJ2-4; possible D gene TRBD1, 6 bases. The germline V gene encodes CDR1 SNHLY and CDR2 FYNNEI. This CDR3 is 15 amino acids long. V was trimmed by 6 bases and J by 5 bases, leaving 17 bases between them. The CDR3 DNA is TGTGCCAGCAGACTATCTCCGGGACAAGAAAACATTCAGTACTTC. Amino acid sequence: CASRLSPGQENIQYF.

This sequence joins TRBV5-6 and TRBJ2-5, with D perhaps TRBD2 (7 bases). The CDR3 contains 15 residues. The V end lost 2 bases, the J end lost 3 bases, and 14 bases lay between the germline ends. CDR1 is SGHDT and CDR2 is YYEEEE in the germline V gene. CDR3: CASSFPGRGEETQYF. CDR3 bases: TGTGCCAGCAGCTTTCCTGGGAGGGGGGAAGAGACCCAGTACTTC.

The chain has TRBV28 and TRBJ1-6, with no clear D. The germline V gene has CDR1 MDHEN and CDR2 SYDVKM. CDR3 length: 14 amino acids. The ends were cut back, 5 bases at V and 7 bases at J, with 12 bases in the middle. The CDR3 bases are TGTGCCAGCAGTCTGCGGACGGGGAATTCACCCCTCCACTTT. Translating it yields CASSLRTGNSPLHF.

The chain is built from TRBV4-3 and TRBJ2-2, with D possibly being TRBD1 (5 bases). CDR3 size: 16 residues. Germline values: CDR1 LGHNA, CDR2 YSLEER. The V end lost 1 base, the J end lost 6 bases, and 15 bases lay between the germline ends. The CDR3 loop is CASSQGYRFMAGELFF. The CDR3 bases are TGCGCCAGCAGCCAAGGCTACAGGTTTATGGCCGGGGAGCTGTTTTTT.

This sequence joins TRBV6-5 and TRBJ1-2; weak D call: TRBD1 (6 bases). The CDR3 contains 12 residues. The V end was cut by 0 bases, the J end by 7 bases, with 6 bases between. The germline CDR1 and CDR2 sequences are MNHEY and SVGAGI. This CDR3 is CASSYSGGGYTF. DNA of the CDR3: TGTGCCAGCAGTTACTCAGGGGGTGGCTACACCTTC.